These 22 T cell receptor beta chains came from one sample sequenced in a study of blood T cell repertoires in COVID-19. Assay used: immunoSEQ multiplex PCR; TCRdb lists only in-frame clones, some missing. The table shows 140,000 or so clones, with approximately 90% occurring only once. Material for sequencing was peripheral blood. The origin of the receptors is a woman between 55 and 75 years old with active COVID-19.

V is TRBV5-1 and J is TRBJ2-2, with 8 positions matching TRBD2. CDR1 and CDR2 from the germline V gene are SGHRS and YFSETQ. J lost 2 bases, V lost 5 bases, and 5 bases had no gene match. This CDR3 region has 15 residues. CDR3 loop: CASSILAANTGELFF. DNA of the CDR3: TGCGCCAGCAGTATACTAGCGGCAAACACCGGGGAGCTGTTTTTT. The entire variable domain, with the rest obtained from reference TRBV5-1 and TRBJ2-2, is as follows: KAGVTQTPRYLIKTRGQQVTLSCSPISGHRSVSWYQQTPGQGLQFLFEYFSETQRNKGNFPGRFSGRQFSNSRSEMNVSTLELGDSALYLCASSILAANTGELFFGEGSRLTVL.

V usage is TRBV18 and J usage is TRBJ2-6; 10 bases are a match to TRBD2. V lost 4 bases to trimming and J lost 0 bases; unmatched junction nucleotides: 3. CDR1 is KGHSH and CDR2 is LQKENI in the germline V gene. The CDR3 covers 17 residues. CDR3: CASSRLAGVSGANVLTF. DNA for the CDR3: TGTGCCAGCTCACGCCTAGCGGGAGTCTCTGGGGCCAACGTCCTGACTTTC.

The chain uses TRBV5-8 and TRBJ1-6; weak D call: TRBD1 (6 bases). V was cut by 3 bases and J by 3 bases, with 7 bases left in between. CDR1 is SGHTS and CDR2 is YDEGEE in the germline V gene. The CDR3 contains 14 residues. CDR3 amino acids: CASSSGVYNSPLHF. CDR3 in DNA: TGTGCCAGCAGCTCAGGGGTCTATAATTCACCCCTCCACTTT.

The chain carries TRBV4-3 and TRBJ2-5; the match to TRBD2 covers 8 bases. Germline-derived CDR1 and CDR2 are LGHNA and YSLEER. This CDR3 region has 17 residues. J was trimmed by 5 bases and V by 1 base; bases with no gene match: 12. CDR3 region: CASSQAPSGRGRETQYF. CDR3 bases: TGCGCCAGCAGCCAAGCTCCTAGCGGGCGGGGAAGGGAGACCCAGTACTTC.

V and J are TRBV10-3 and TRBJ1-1, with 10 bases that match TRBD1. The CDR3 extends over 14 amino acids. Germline V gene sequence: CDR1 ENHRY, CDR2 SYGVKD. V lost 7 bases and J lost 6; bases outside the gene matches: 8. The CDR3: CAITSGDRGAEAFF. DNA for the CDR3: TGTGCCATCACCTCGGGGGACAGGGGCGCTGAAGCTTTCTTT.

V and J are TRBV7-9 and TRBJ1-1; D may be TRBD1 (6 bases). The CDR3 has 14 residues. V lost 7 bases and J 1 base, leaving 13 bases between the germline ends. The germline V gene encodes CDR1 SEHNR and CDR2 FQNEAQ (reference sequence). The CDR3 is CASTWGGTNTEAFF. CDR3 sequence (DNA): TGTGCCAGCACTTGGGGGGGCACGAACACTGAAGCTTTCTTT. The entire variable domain, with the rest obtained from reference TRBV7-9 and TRBJ1-1, is as follows: DTGVSQNPRHKITKRGQNVTFRCDPISEHNRLYWYRQTLGQGPEFLTYFQNEAQLEKSRLLSDRFSAERPKGSFSTLEIQRTEQGDSAMYLCASTWGGTNTEAFFGQGTRLTVV.

The rearrangement links TRBV27 to TRBJ2-7; 8 bases are shared with TRBD2. J was trimmed by 2 bases and V by 5 bases; bases with no gene match: 5. The CDR3 totals 14 residues. Germline CDR1 MNHEY, CDR2 SMNVEV (reference sequence). For the CDR3, the DNA is TGTGCCAGCAGTCTAGCGGGTGCAGCCTACGAGCAGTACTTC. Amino acids: CASSLAGAAYEQYF.

The chain joins TRBV2 to TRBJ2-1; TRBD1 is a possible D gene (5 bases). Germline assignment: CDR1 SNHLY and CDR2 FYNNEI. V lost 7 bases to trimming and J lost 10 bases, with 17 bases between them. This CDR3 is built from 13 residues. The CDR3 nucleotides are TGTGCCAGCAAGGACCGCGATCAGGGAGAGCAGTTCTTC. As protein: CASKDRDQGEQFF.

V gene TRBV19 combines with J gene TRBJ2-1; 13 positions match TRBD2. Unmatched junction bases numbered 11, after V lost 6 bases and J lost 15 bases. CDR1 and CDR2 (germline): LNHDA, SQIVND (reference sequence). The CDR3 length is 14 residues. The CDR3 loop is CASRAGTSGMVMFF. The CDR3 DNA is TGTGCCAGTAGGGCCGGGACTAGCGGGATGGTAATGTTCTTC.

This clone was recorded once. The J gene is TRBJ2-7, the V gene TRBV7-6; 12 nucleotides agree with TRBD2. After removal of 0 bases from V and 2 bases from J, the junction contained 8 bases not matched to a gene. The CDR3 is 18 amino acids. Germline V lookup: CDR1 SGHVS, CDR2 FNYEAQ. The CDR3 DNA reads TGTGCCAGCAGCTTAGCGCCGAGACTAGCGGGGGATACCTACGAGCAGTACTTC. Translation: CASSLAPRLAGDTYEQYF. The complete variable domain, with remaining parts taken from reference TRBV7-6 and TRBJ2-7, reads GAGVSQSPRYKVTKRGQDVALRCDPISGHVSLYWYRQALGQGPEFLTYFNYEAQQDKSGLPNDRFSAERPEGSISTLTIQRTEQRDSAMYRCASSLAPRLAGDTYEQYFGPGTRLTVT.

The V and J genes are TRBV6-1 and TRBJ2-2; D ambiguous. V shed 2 bases and J shed 3 bases, with 10 bases lying between them. The length of the CDR3 is 15 residues. The V gene's germline CDR1 is MNHNS and CDR2 SASEGT. The CDR3 sequence: CASSEIGSHTGELFF. The CDR3 DNA sequence: TGTGCCAGCAGTGAAATCGGGTCGCACACCGGGGAGCTGTTTTTT.

This chain connects TRBV7-3 to TRBJ2-3; 14 positions match TRBD2. With V trimmed by 5 bases and J by 6 bases, 10 bases remained unmatched. CDR3 length equals 17 residues. From germline, CDR1 is SGHTA and CDR2 FQGTGA. As DNA, the CDR3 is TGTGCCAGCAGCCGGGGACTAGCGGGGGTCGGCGTGGATACGCAGTATTTT. Its protein is CASSRGLAGVGVDTQYF.

The chain combines TRBV7-6 with TRBJ1-1; D perhaps matches TRBD1 (6 bases). The CDR3 runs to 18 residues. Trimming pared 3 bases from V and 2 bases from J, leaving 22 bases between. In germline, CDR1 is SGHVS, CDR2 FNYEAQ. The CDR3 spells CASSLDRWGPPTNTEAFF. CDR3 bases: TGTGCCAGCAGCTTGGATCGCTGGGGGCCTCCAACTAACACTGAAGCTTTCTTT.

V usage is TRBV7-2 and J usage is TRBJ2-1, with TRBD2 identical over 10 bases. The trim removed 5 bases at V and 8 bases at J, leaving 6 bases unmatched. This CDR3 is 14 amino acids long. From germline, CDR1 is SGHTA and CDR2 FQGNSA. The CDR3 here is CASSPSGSQDEQFF. The CDR3 nucleotides read TGTGCCAGCAGCCCTAGCGGGAGTCAAGATGAGCAGTTCTTC. The whole variable domain, remainder taken from reference TRBV7-2 and TRBJ2-1, is GAGVSQSPSNKVTEKGKDVELRCDPISGHTALYWYRQSLGQGLEFLIYFQGNSAPDKSGLPSDRFSAERTGGSVSTLTIQRTQQEDSAVYLCASSPSGSQDEQFFGPGTRLTVL.

V gene TRBV28 combines with J gene TRBJ1-2, with 7 positions matching TRBD1. The CDR3 consists of 13 residues. Germline values: CDR1 MDHEN, CDR2 SYDVKM. V trimming: 3 bases; J trimming: 7 bases; junction bases outside the gene matches: 5. For the CDR3, the DNA is TGTGCCAGCAGTTTGTTGCCAGGGGGTGGCTACACCTTC. Amino acid sequence: CASSLLPGGGYTF.

The V gene is TRBV5-1, the J gene TRBJ2-1; 12 bases match TRBD2. Trimming at V came to 2 bases and at J to 9 bases, leaving 9 bases not matched to a gene. The CDR3 length is 16 residues. From germline, CDR1 is SGHRS and CDR2 YFSETQ. The CDR3 here is CASSLPGLAGWVEQFF. The CDR3 DNA reads as TGCGCCAGCAGCTTACCAGGACTAGCGGGATGGGTTGAGCAGTTCTTC.

This rearrangement joins TRBV19 to TRBJ1-1, with 7 bases that match TRBD1. Germline V gene data show CDR1 as LNHDA and CDR2 as SQIVND (reference sequence). V was clipped by 7 bases and J by 2 bases; unmatched bases: 7. This CDR3 is 14 amino acids long. The CDR3 sequence is CASTRNRGNTEAFF. The DNA of the CDR3 is TGTGCCAGTACCCGGAACAGGGGAAACACTGAAGCTTTCTTT.

The genes are TRBV28 and TRBJ2-1, with a weak D call TRBD2 (5 bases). V lost 6 bases, J lost 4 bases, and 16 bases lay in between. CDR1 is MDHEN and CDR2 is SYDVKM in the germline V gene. This CDR3 has 15 amino acids. The CDR3 nucleotides read TGTGCCAGCAGCCCACTAGGCCCCTCGTACAATGAGCAGTTCTTC. It yields the protein CASSPLGPSYNEQFF.

The gene calls are TRBV3-1 (or the pseudogene TRBV3-2) and TRBJ2-7; D remains ambiguous. Germline V gene data show CDR1 as LGHDT and CDR2 as YNNKEL (reference sequence). Trimming cost V 3 bases and J 7 bases, with 7 bases left between them. There are 11 residues in the CDR3. The CDR3 DNA follows: TGTGCCAGCAGCCACCTTGAGGAGCAGTACTTC. Amino acid sequence: CASSHLEEQYF.

DNA of the CDR3: TGTGCCAGCAGTTTCGGGACAGAGCAGTACTTC. Residues: CASSFGTEQYF. The chain links TRBV27 to TRBJ2-7, with D possibly TRBD1 on 6 matching bases. CDR1 and CDR2 (germline): MNHEY, SMNVEV (reference sequence). The CDR3 runs to 11 residues. Trimming took 3 bases from V and 7 from J, leaving 7 bases between them.

This chain joins TRBV18 and TRBJ2-1; D ambiguous. The CDR3 is made up of 17 amino acids. Per the germline V gene, CDR1 is KGHSH and CDR2 is LQKENI. V gave up 3 bases and J gave up 0 bases, with 15 bases separating them. The CDR3 bases are TGTGCCAGCTCACCTATTAGAGTCCGTAACTCCTACAATGAGCAGTTCTTC. Amino acids: CASSPIRVRNSYNEQFF. Full variable domain (remainder filled in from reference TRBV18 and TRBJ2-1): NAGVMQNPRHLVRRRGQEARLRCSPMKGHSHVYWYRQLPEEGLKFMVYLQKENIIDESGMPKERFSAEFPKEGPSILRIQQVVRGDSAAYFCASSPIRVRNSYNEQFFGPGTRLTVL.

The chain joins TRBV2 to TRBJ2-5, with D maybe TRBD2 (7 bases). Germline V gene data show CDR1 as SNHLY and CDR2 as FYNNEI. The CDR3 is made up of 15 amino acids. The ends were cut back, 2 bases at V and 4 bases at J, with 14 bases in the middle. As DNA, the CDR3 is TGTGCCAGCAGTGAAATGGGGGGGCGTGGAGAGACCCAGTACTTC. This gives the protein CASSEMGGRGETQYF.